Listed here is a single T cell receptor beta chain. The data derive from a study of T cells after yellow fever vaccination. Study-level background: Where fractions had low cell numbers, libraries were prepared from them with the SMART-Seq v4 Ultra Low Input RNA kit.

Template switching by 5'RACE produced TCR cDNA, adding a universal primer site and UMIs. TCRdb re-called the 5' RACE reads through MiXCR, storing one row per CDR3 protein. The data hold about 340,000 distinct CDR3 sequences, with approximately 12% observed a single time. V was shortened by 2 bases and J by 3 bases, with 7 bases between the two germline ends. The CDR3 is 13 amino acids. Germline assignment: CDR1 LNHDA and CDR2 SQIVND (reference sequence). This TCR derives from a man younger than 35 who received the YFV17D yellow fever vaccine. Specimen: CD4+ T cells sorted from PBMCs, collected 15 days after the yellow fever booster vaccination. The rearrangement uses TRBV19 and TRBJ1-1; D is unresolved. The CDR3 DNA follows: TGTGCCAGTAGTATAACAACCTACACTGAAGCTTTCTTT. Protein product: CASSITTYTEAFF.